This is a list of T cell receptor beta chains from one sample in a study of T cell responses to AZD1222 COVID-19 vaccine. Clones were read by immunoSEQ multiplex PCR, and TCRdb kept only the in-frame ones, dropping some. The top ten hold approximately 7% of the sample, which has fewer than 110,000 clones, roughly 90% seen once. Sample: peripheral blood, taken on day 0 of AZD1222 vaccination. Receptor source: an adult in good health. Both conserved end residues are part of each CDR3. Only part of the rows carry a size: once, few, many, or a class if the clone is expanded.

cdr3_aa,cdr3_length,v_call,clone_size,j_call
CASSLEGVGNQPQHF,15,TRBV5-8,NA,TRBJ1-5
CASSLRGALLAGDYEQYF,18,TRBV5-1,NA,TRBJ2-7
CASSQDQGTGLNTEAFF,17,TRBV4-2,NA,TRBJ1-1
CASGLGQGPGYTF,13,TRBV7-9,NA,TRBJ1-2
CASSFFRTGGSNGFF,15,TRBV28,NA,TRBJ2-2
CASSHPGLAANTGELFF,17,TRBV27,NA,TRBJ2-2
CASSPRHLGGNSPLHF,16,TRBV7-2,NA,TRBJ1-6
CASSQVVGVNNQPQHF,16,TRBV4-2,NA,TRBJ1-5
CASRPTGTLQETQYF,15,TRBV7-9,NA,TRBJ2-5
CASSLVPGLSSYNEQFF,17,TRBV5-1,NA,TRBJ2-1
CSAWNEKLFF,10,TRBV20-1,NA,TRBJ1-4
CASSSRAGEGETQYF,15,TRBV7-2,NA,TRBJ2-5
CPDLPGQGRGGGSPLHF,17,TRBV24-1,NA,TRBJ1-6
CASRPQGRGGYEQYF,15,TRBV28,once,TRBJ2-7
CASTRSGYTDTQYF,14,TRBV28,NA,TRBJ2-3
CASGLAQGTQPQHF,14,TRBV12-5,NA,TRBJ1-5
CAWSVASGDTQYF,13,TRBV30,NA,TRBJ2-3
CASSPGSASEQYF,13,TRBV18,NA,TRBJ2-7
CASSPPVQAKGEKLFF,16,TRBV18,NA,TRBJ1-4
CAINGGGNYGYTF,13,TRBV10-3,NA,TRBJ1-2
CASSYGLAGLYEQYF,15,TRBV11-3,NA,TRBJ2-7
CASSPGQGENYGYTF,15,TRBV7-2,NA,TRBJ1-2
CASSEAGGVNTEAFF,15,TRBV6-1,NA,TRBJ1-1
CASLRDGNGNTIYF,14,TRBV19,NA,TRBJ1-3
CAISESGEANEKLFF,15,TRBV10-3,NA,TRBJ1-4
CASSVAPDNQPQHF,14,TRBV9,NA,TRBJ1-5
CSVDENSDTQYF,12,TRBV29-1,NA,TRBJ2-3
CASSRTVSPNEKLFF,15,TRBV6-5,NA,TRBJ1-4
CASSRPPGYQGQYF,14,TRBV28,NA,TRBJ2-7
CPTTHDRGPYEQYF,14,TRBV24-1,NA,TRBJ2-7
CASSLGPQLNGQFF,14,TRBV7-8,once,TRBJ2-1
CASSQRGVDEQYF,13,TRBV7-9,NA,TRBJ2-7
CASSPGQNTEAFF,13,TRBV7-3,NA,TRBJ1-1
CASSVGPGNYEQYF,14,TRBV9,NA,TRBJ2-7
CASSLGTAYEAFF,13,TRBV28,NA,TRBJ1-1
CASSLNRGGDQPQHF,15,TRBV18,NA,TRBJ1-5
CASSSDRANSPLHF,14,TRBV13,NA,TRBJ1-6
CATSGQSYEQYF,12,TRBV15,NA,TRBJ2-7
CASSLMAQARNYGYTF,16,TRBV5-1,NA,TRBJ1-2
CASSAPPHHGYTF,13,TRBV9,once,TRBJ1-2
CASSLTEGAEQYF,13,TRBV7-9,NA,TRBJ2-7
CAWSIRAGGMGEQFF,15,TRBV30,NA,TRBJ2-1
CASRRLAGPGLYEQYF,16,TRBV7-2,once,TRBJ2-7
CASRPRGRGNSPLHF,15,TRBV28,NA,TRBJ1-6